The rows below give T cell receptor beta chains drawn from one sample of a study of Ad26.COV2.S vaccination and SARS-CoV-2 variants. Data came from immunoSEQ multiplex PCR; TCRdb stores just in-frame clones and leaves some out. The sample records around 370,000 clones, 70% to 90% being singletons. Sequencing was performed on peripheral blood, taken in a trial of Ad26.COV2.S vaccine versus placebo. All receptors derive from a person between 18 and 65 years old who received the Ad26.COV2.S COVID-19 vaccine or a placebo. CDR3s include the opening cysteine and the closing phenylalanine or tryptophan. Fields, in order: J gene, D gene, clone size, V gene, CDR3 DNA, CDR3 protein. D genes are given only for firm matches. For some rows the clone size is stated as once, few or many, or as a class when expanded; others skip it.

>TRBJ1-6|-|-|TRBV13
TGTGCCAGTACTAATTCACCCCTCCACTTT
CASTNSPLHF
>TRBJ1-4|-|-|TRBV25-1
TGTGCCAGCAGTGACCCGGGACAACTTTCAGTAAGACTGTTTTTT
CASSDPGQLSVRLFF
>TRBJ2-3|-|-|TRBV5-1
TGCGCCAGCAGCCCCAACTCCGATACGCAGTATTTT
CASSPNSDTQYF
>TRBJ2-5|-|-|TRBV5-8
TGTGCCAGCAGCCGGCGGTTCAGGGAAGAGACCCAGTACTTC
CASSRRFREETQYF
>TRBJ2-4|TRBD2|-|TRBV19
TGTGCCAGTAGTCCTGGGGGGATGGGACTAGCGGGAGTGGGCAAAAACATTCAGTACTTC
CASSPGGMGLAGVGKNIQYF
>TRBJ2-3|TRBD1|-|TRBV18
TGTGCCAGCTCCCCTAGGGACAGGGCCGCAGATACGCAGTATTTT
CASSPRDRAADTQYF
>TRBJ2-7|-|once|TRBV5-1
TGCGCCAGCAGCTTGGAGGGCAAAAGGGGCGAGCAGTACTTC
CASSLEGKRGEQYF
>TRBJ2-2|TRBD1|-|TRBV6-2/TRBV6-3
TGTGCCAGCAGCAAATCGGGGACAGGGACCGGGGAGCTGTTTTTT
CASSKSGTGTGELFF
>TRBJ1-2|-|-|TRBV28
TGTGCCAGCAGTTTCGGCATGTGGGGAGTTGGCGGGCCTGGGCACTATGGCTACACCTTC
CASSFGMWGVGGPGHYGYTF
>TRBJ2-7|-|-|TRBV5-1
TGCGCCAGCAGCCCGACCCCTCTGACAGAAACCTACGAGCAGTACTTC
CASSPTPLTETYEQYF
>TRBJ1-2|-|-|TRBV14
TGTGTCAGCAGCCCACGGGCCCAAACGGTCCTTAACACACATGGCTACACCTTC
CVSSPRAQTVLNTHGYTF
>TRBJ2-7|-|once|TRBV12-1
TGTGCCAGCGGAACTAACGACCCCTACGAGCAGTACTTC
CASGTNDPYEQYF
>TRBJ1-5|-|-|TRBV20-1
TGCAGTGCTAGTTACCAGGGACGGAGCAATCAGCCCCAGCATTTT
CSASYQGRSNQPQHF
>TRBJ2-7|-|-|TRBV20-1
TGCAGTGCTAACCCCACCGCAGAGGACGTCTTC
CSANPTAEDVF
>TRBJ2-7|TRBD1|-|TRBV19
TGTGCCAGTAGTGCCGCCGGGACAGGGGGCTACGAGCAGTACTTC
CASSAAGTGGYEQYF
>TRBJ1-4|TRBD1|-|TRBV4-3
TGCGCCAGCAGCCTCGGACAGGGTGGGTGGGAACTGTTTTTT
CASSLGQGGWELFF
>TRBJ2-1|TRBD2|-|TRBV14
TGTGCCAGCAGCCCGACGACTAGCGGATACTACAATGAGCAGTTCTTC
CASSPTTSGYYNEQFF
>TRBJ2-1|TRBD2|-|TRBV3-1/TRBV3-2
TGTGCCAGCAGCCAAGATCCGGGACTAGCGGGTTACAATGAGCAGTTCTTC
CASSQDPGLAGYNEQFF
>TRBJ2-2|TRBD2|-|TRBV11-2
TGTGCCAGCAGCCCACGGTGGCTAGCGGGGGGTCCAAACACCGGGGAGCTGTTTTTT
CASSPRWLAGGPNTGELFF
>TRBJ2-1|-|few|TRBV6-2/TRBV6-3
TGTGCCAGCAGTTATTTGGGGGAGGCCTACAATGAGCAGTTCTTC
CASSYLGEAYNEQFF
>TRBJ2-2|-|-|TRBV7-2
TGTGCCAGCAGTCTCGGCTCAGCGGCCGGGGAGCTGTTTTTT
CASSLGSAAGELFF
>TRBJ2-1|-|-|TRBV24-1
TGTGCCACCAGTGATTTGTTACAGGGAAGAGAGCAGTTCTTC
CATSDLLQGREQFF
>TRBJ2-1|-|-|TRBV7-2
TGTGCCAGCAGCTTATTCCACGCTATTTACAATGAGCAGTTCTTC
CASSLFHAIYNEQFF
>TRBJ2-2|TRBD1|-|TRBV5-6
TGTGCCAGCAGCATGGACAGGCGACTTACCGGGGAGCTGTTTTTT
CASSMDRRLTGELFF
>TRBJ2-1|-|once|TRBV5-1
TGCGCCAGCAGCTTGGGGCTTGACGTCAATGAGCAGTTCTTC
CASSLGLDVNEQFF
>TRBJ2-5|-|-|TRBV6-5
TGTGCCAGCAGTAACCAGGGGGAGACCCAGTACTTC
CASSNQGETQYF
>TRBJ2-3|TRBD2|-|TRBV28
TGTGCCAGCAGCCCTAGCGGGAGCGGTGGCACAGATACGCAGTATTTT
CASSPSGSGGTDTQYF
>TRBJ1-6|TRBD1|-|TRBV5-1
TGCGCCAGCAGCCCGGAGGGACAGGGTAATTCACCCCTCCACTTT
CASSPEGQGNSPLHF